Each of the 26 T cell receptor beta chains below was sequenced from the same sample in a study of OX40 agonist ivuxolimab in advanced cancers. Produced via immunoSEQ multiplex PCR; TCRdb's table is partial and in-frame only. Here the sample spans tens of thousands of clones, more than 65% being singletons. The sample in question was CD4+ or CD8+ T cells sorted from blood, obtained in a trial of the OX40 agonist ivuxolimab. The receptor source for this set is an adult with an advanced solid tumor such as melanoma, head and neck, liver or kidney cancer.

The chain has TRBV7-2 and TRBJ1-1; the D is unclear. This CDR3 is 15 amino acids long. The germline V gene encodes CDR1 SGHTA and CDR2 FQGNSA. Trimming shortened V by 2 bases and J by 3 bases, and 13 bases separated the two germline ends. The CDR3 DNA follows: TGTGCCAGCAGCTTAAAGGTGGGGTTGGACACTGAAGCTTTCTTT. Translation gives CASSLKVGLDTEAFF.

The chain is built from TRBV19 and TRBJ1-4; D is ambiguous. This CDR3 spans 15 amino acids. Germline loops: CDR1 LNHDA, CDR2 SQIVND (reference sequence). The ends were cut back, 3 bases at V and 4 bases at J, with 12 bases in the middle. In DNA form, the CDR3 reads TGTGCCAGTAGTATCGGGAAGAGGGATAATGAAAAACTGTTTTTT. Translation gives CASSIGKRDNEKLFF.

This clone was found a few times. Here the CDR3 reads CASSLGDAGPHNEQFF. The CDR3 DNA sequence: TGTGCCAGCAGCTTAGGCGATGCGGGGCCCCACAATGAGCAGTTCTTC. V and J are TRBV11-3 and TRBJ2-1; tentative D call: TRBD2 (6 bases). V was trimmed by 1 base and J by 5 bases, leaving 15 bases between them. CDR3 length equals 16 residues. Germline CDR1 SGHNT, CDR2 YENEEA.

This chain uses TRBV15 with TRBJ2-5, with 8 bases aligning to TRBD1. The DNA end is a closer match to TRBJ2-7, so the J assignment may be wrong. The CDR3 covers 18 residues. The germline gives CDR1 LNHNV, CDR2 YYDKDF (reference sequence). The DNA of the CDR3 is TGTGCCACCAGCAGAGATCCGGTGGGACAGGCGATCTCCTACGAGCAGTACTTC. Translating gives CATSRDPVGQAISYEQYF.

The V call is TRBV7-2, the J call TRBJ2-3; D remains unclear. Germline CDR1 and CDR2: SGHTA and FQGNSA. This CDR3 spans 12 amino acids. V lost 8 bases and J 2 bases, leaving 8 bases between the germline ends. The CDR3 DNA follows: TGTGCCAGCCGGCTCTACACAGATACGCAGTATTTT. Its protein product is CASRLYTDTQYF.

This chain joins TRBV7-2 and TRBJ2-7; D is possibly TRBD1 or TRBD2 (5 bases each). This CDR3 comprises 15 residues. The V end lost 1 base, the J end lost 3 bases, and 13 bases lay between the germline ends. The germline V gene encodes CDR1 SGHTA and CDR2 FQGNSA. In DNA form, the CDR3 reads TGTGCCAGCAGCTTAGTTCAGGGACCCCACTACGAGCAGTACTTC. Residues: CASSLVQGPHYEQYF.

This clone was found a few times. The CDR3 spells CASSQILAGASTDTQYF. The CDR3 DNA follows: TGCGCCAGCAGCCAAATACTAGCGGGGGCCAGCACAGATACGCAGTATTTT. This chain links TRBV4-1 with TRBJ2-3; 11 bases are a match to TRBD2. The CDR3 covers 17 residues. The V segment lost 2 bases and the J segment 0 bases; nucleotides outside the gene matches: 4. Per the germline V gene, CDR1 is MGHRA and CDR2 is YSYEKL.

The V and J genes are TRBV6-5 and TRBJ1-2; unclear D gene. V was pared by 0 bases and J by 4 bases, with 12 bases between. Germline V gives CDR1 MNHEY, CDR2 SVGAGI. The CDR3 is made up of 15 amino acids. The CDR3 DNA follows: TGTGCCAGCAGTTACTCGTGGGCTGAGGGCTATGGCTACACCTTC. This translates into CASSYSWAEGYGYTF.

This chain joins TRBV18 and TRBJ1-1; TRBD1 matches at 7 bases. Germline V lookup: CDR1 KGHSH, CDR2 LQKENI. The CDR3 sequence is 14 residues long. With V trimmed by 7 bases and J by 1 base, 6 bases remained unmatched. CDR3 coding DNA: TGTGCCAGCTTCGCCGACAGGGAGAACACTGAAGCTTTCTTT. The encoded protein is CASFADRENTEAFF.

This rearrangement joins TRBV5-5 to TRBJ2-7; tentatively, D is TRBD1 (6 bases). CDR1 is SGHKS, CDR2 YYEKEE, per germline (reference sequence). Trimming removed 2 bases at V and 3 bases at J, with 15 bases between. The CDR3 loop spans 15 amino acids. Here the CDR3 DNA reads TGTGCCAGCAGCTTCACGGCGACAGGAATCTACGAGCAGTACTTC. Encoded protein: CASSFTATGIYEQYF.

J is TRBJ1-3 and V is TRBV9; 7 bases align to TRBD1. Per germline, CDR1 SGDLS and CDR2 YYNGEE. J was trimmed by 3 bases and V by 5 bases; bases with no gene match: 5. The CDR3 spans 14 residues. Here the CDR3 reads CASRKGADGNTIYF. The CDR3 region has the DNA TGTGCCAGCAGAAAGGGGGCAGATGGAAACACCATATATTTT.

The V call is TRBV19, the J call TRBJ2-5; no definite D call. This CDR3 has 12 amino acids. V lost 5 bases and J 3 bases, leaving 7 bases between the germline ends. Germline V gene sequence: CDR1 LNHDA, CDR2 SQIVND (reference sequence). CDR3 amino acids: CASSPAKETQYF. As DNA, the CDR3 is TGTGCCAGTAGTCCCGCGAAAGAGACCCAGTACTTC.

V usage is TRBV9 and J usage is TRBJ2-7; D unresolved. This CDR3 is built from 13 residues. From germline, CDR1 is SGDLS and CDR2 YYNGEE. V was pared by 6 bases and J by 10 bases, with 20 bases between. CDR3 coding DNA: TGTGCCAGCACCGCCGAAGGGCACCTTAAACAGTACTTC. As protein: CASTAEGHLKQYF.

V is TRBV4-3 and J is TRBJ1-4; possibly TRBD1 for D (6 bases). The CDR3 covers 16 residues. In germline, CDR1 is LGHNA, CDR2 YSLEER. Trimming shortened V by 0 bases and J by 4 bases, and 12 bases separated the two germline ends. Written as DNA, the CDR3 is TGCGCCAGCAGCCAAGAACAAGGGGGGCTTAATGAAAAACTGTTTTTT. This sequence encodes CASSQEQGGLNEKLFF.

J is TRBJ1-5 and V is TRBV10-3; 9 nucleotides agree with TRBD1. This CDR3 has 14 residues. V lost 6 bases and J lost 3; bases outside the gene matches: 3. Germline V gene sequence: CDR1 ENHRY, CDR2 SYGVKD. Written as DNA, the CDR3 is TGTGCCATCAGCACAGGGGGCTACAATCAGCCCCAGCATTTT. Encoded protein: CAISTGGYNQPQHF.

This chain connects TRBV7-3 to TRBJ1-2; 9 nucleotides agree with TRBD1. The J segment lost 6 bases and the V segment lost 5 bases, leaving 4 bases of the junction unmatched. The V gene's germline CDR1 is SGHTA and CDR2 FQGTGA. This CDR3 is built from 13 residues. The CDR3 nucleotides are TGTGCCAGCAGCAACCGGGACAGGGATGGCTACACCTTC. Translation gives CASSNRDRDGYTF.

The chain joins TRBV9 to TRBJ2-3; no clear D gene. The germline V and J ends were trimmed by 1 base and 0 bases, with 6 bases remaining between them. CDR1 is SGDLS and CDR2 is YYNGEE in the germline V gene. This CDR3 spans 14 amino acids. CDR3 region: CASSVTSSTDTQYF. The DNA of the CDR3 is TGTGCCAGCAGCGTAACAAGTAGCACAGATACGCAGTATTTT.

The J gene is TRBJ2-3, the V gene TRBV6-5; 9 positions agree with TRBD2. Germline V lookup: CDR1 MNHEY, CDR2 SVGAGI. The CDR3 length is 13 residues. J lost 4 bases, V lost 5 bases, and 1 base had no gene match. CDR3: CASSRTSADTQYF. Written as DNA, the CDR3 is TGTGCCAGCAGTCGGACTAGCGCAGATACGCAGTATTTT.

The rearrangement uses TRBV19 and TRBJ2-2, with 7 bases aligning to TRBD1. V dropped 5 bases and J dropped 5; count of bases not matched to a gene: 5. Germline V gene sequence: CDR1 LNHDA, CDR2 SQIVND (reference sequence). The CDR3 has 14 amino acids. CDR3 residues: CASSALQGTGELFF. The CDR3 DNA reads TGTGCCAGTAGTGCACTACAGGGGACCGGGGAGCTGTTTTTT.

This clone was recorded only once. The CDR3 nucleotides read TGTGCCAGTAGTTCCGGCTATAGCACAGGAACGCAGTATTTT. Encoded protein: CASSSGYSTGTQYF. The rearrangement links TRBV19 to TRBJ2-3; the D gene is possibly TRBD1 (5 bases). From germline, CDR1 is LNHDA and CDR2 SQIVND (reference sequence). The length of the CDR3 is 14 residues. Trimming removed 5 bases from V and 9 bases from J, with 18 bases in between.

In nucleotides, the CDR3 is TGTGCCAGCACAACAGGACCAGCTAACTATGGCTACACCTTC. It encodes CASTTGPANYGYTF. The J gene is TRBJ1-2, the V gene TRBV6-5; a weak D match, TRBD1 (5 bases). V was shortened by 7 bases and J by 0 bases, with 12 bases between the two germline ends. The CDR3 is made up of 14 amino acids. Germline V gene lookup returns CDR1 MNHEY and CDR2 SVGAGI.

CDR3 loop: CASGFFGRGFYGYTF. The CDR3 DNA is TGTGCCAGCGGATTTTTCGGCAGGGGATTCTATGGCTACACCTTC. V and J are TRBV6-5 and TRBJ1-2; a weak D match, TRBD1 (6 bases). CDR3 length: 15 amino acids. The germline V gene has CDR1 MNHEY and CDR2 SVGAGI. V lost 8 bases and J lost 4, with 20 bases in between.

The rearrangement links TRBV5-5 to TRBJ1-2, with D possibly being TRBD1 (5 bases). The CDR3 runs 13 residues. CDR1 SGHKS and CDR2 YYEKEE come from the germline V gene (reference sequence). Trimming took off 2 bases at V and 6 bases at J, with 11 bases between the two ends. DNA for the CDR3: TGTGCCAGCAGCTTTTTTTCGGGGGATGGCTACACCTTC. Amino acid sequence: CASSFFSGDGYTF. The whole variable domain, filled in from reference TRBV5-5 and TRBJ1-2, reads DAGVTQSPTHLIKTRGQQVTLRCSPISGHKSVSWYQQVLGQGPQFIFQYYEKEERGRGNFPDRFSARQFPNYSSELNVNALLLGDSALYLCASSFFSGDGYTFGSGTRLTVV.

This chain uses TRBV7-8 with TRBJ1-2; D unresolved. Germline-derived CDR1 and CDR2 are SGHVS and FQNEAQ. CDR3 length: 13 residues. V was trimmed by 6 bases and J by 3 bases, leaving 11 bases between them. The CDR3 sequence is CASRPGRDYGYTF. CDR3 bases: TGTGCCAGCAGACCCGGACGGGACTATGGCTACACCTTC.

The chain recombines TRBV15 with TRBJ2-1, with no clear D. CDR1 is LNHNV and CDR2 is YYDKDF in the germline V gene (reference sequence). This CDR3 spans 8 amino acids. V was pared by 8 bases and J by 16 bases, with 9 bases between. CDR3 loop: CATGFNFF. CDR3 DNA: TGTGCCACCGGCTTTAATTTCTTC.

CDR3 region: CASSLTGLGTEAFF. The CDR3 DNA reads as TGCGCCAGCAGCTTGACAGGGTTGGGGACTGAAGCTTTCTTT. The rearrangement links TRBV5-1 to TRBJ1-1; possible D gene TRBD1, 6 bases. The germline V and J ends were trimmed by 1 base and 5 bases, with 12 bases remaining between them. The germline V gene has CDR1 SGHRS and CDR2 YFSETQ. This CDR3 is built from 14 residues.